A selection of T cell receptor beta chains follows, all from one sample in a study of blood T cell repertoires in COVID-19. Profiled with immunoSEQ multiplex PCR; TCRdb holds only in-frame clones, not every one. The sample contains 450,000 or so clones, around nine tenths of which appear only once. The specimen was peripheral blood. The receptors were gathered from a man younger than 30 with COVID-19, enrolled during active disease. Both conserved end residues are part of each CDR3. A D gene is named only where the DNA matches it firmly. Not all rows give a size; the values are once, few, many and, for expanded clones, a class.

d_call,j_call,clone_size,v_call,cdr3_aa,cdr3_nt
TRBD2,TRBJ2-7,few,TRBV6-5,CASSYATSGFFYEQYF,TGTGCCAGCAGTTATGCTACTAGCGGGTTCTTCTACGAGCAGTACTTC
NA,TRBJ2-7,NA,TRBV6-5,CASSLTGSYEQYF,TGTGCCAGCAGCCTCACTGGGAGCTACGAGCAGTACTTC
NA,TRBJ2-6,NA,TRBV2,CASNQGSGANVLTF,TGTGCCAGCAACCAGGGTTCCGGGGCCAACGTCCTGACTTTC
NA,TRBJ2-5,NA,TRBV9,CASSPAASQETQYF,TGTGCCAGCAGCCCCGCTGCTAGCCAAGAGACCCAGTACTTC
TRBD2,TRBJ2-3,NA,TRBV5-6,CASSLGTSGRADTQYF,TGTGCCAGCAGCTTGGGCACTAGCGGGAGGGCAGATACGCAGTATTTT
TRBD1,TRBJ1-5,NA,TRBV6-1,CASSEANYGQGNQPQHF,TGTGCCAGCAGTGAAGCCAATTACGGACAGGGCAATCAGCCCCAGCATTTT
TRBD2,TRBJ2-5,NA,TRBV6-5,CASSYRGGSGDETQYF,TGTGCCAGCAGTTACAGGGGCGGGAGCGGGGATGAGACCCAGTACTTC
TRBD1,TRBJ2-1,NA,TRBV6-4,CASSATLITDRGRYNEQFF,TGTGCCAGCAGTGCGACCCTGATAACGGACAGGGGGAGGTACAATGAGCAGTTCTTC
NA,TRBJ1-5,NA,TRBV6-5,CASSYSRTAGWPQHF,TGTGCCAGCAGTTACTCCCGGACAGCTGGTTGGCCCCAGCATTTT
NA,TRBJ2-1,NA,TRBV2,CAGLAINEQFF,TGTGCCGGCCTGGCCATCAATGAGCAGTTCTTC
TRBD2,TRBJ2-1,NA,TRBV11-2,CASSFRRAGRATYNEQFF,TGTGCCAGCAGCTTTCGCCGGGCCGGGAGGGCCACCTACAATGAGCAGTTCTTC
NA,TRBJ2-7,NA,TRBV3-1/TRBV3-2,CASSHDPRESSYEQYF,TGTGCCAGCAGCCATGATCCCCGAGAGAGCTCCTACGAGCAGTACTTC
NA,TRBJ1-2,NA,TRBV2,CASSDSGDEPF,TGTGCCAGCAGTGACAGCGGCGATGAGCCTTTC
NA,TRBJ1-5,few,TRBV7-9,CASSLGPLQPQHF,TGTGCCAGCAGCTTAGGGCCTCTTCAGCCCCAGCATTTT
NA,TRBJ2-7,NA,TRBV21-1,CASSKRGKSYEQYF,TGTGCCAGCAGCAAAAGGGGGAAATCCTACGAGCAGTACTTC
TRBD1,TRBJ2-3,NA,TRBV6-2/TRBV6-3,CASSTGTGGTTDTQYF,TGTGCCAGCAGTACCGGGACAGGGGGTACCACAGATACGCAGTATTTT
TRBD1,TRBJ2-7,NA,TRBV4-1,CASSLTGTGGGEQYF,TGCGCCAGCAGCTTAACCGGGACAGGGGGGGGTGAGCAGTACTTC
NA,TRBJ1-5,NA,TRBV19,CASSIGGYSNQPQHF,TGTGCCAGTAGTATTGGCGGATATAGCAATCAGCCCCAGCATTTT
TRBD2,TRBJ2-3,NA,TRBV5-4,CASSLTSGTYTDTQYF,TGTGCCAGCAGCTTGACTAGCGGGACCTACACAGATACGCAGTATTTT
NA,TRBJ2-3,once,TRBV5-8,CASSQQLLTDTQYF,TGTGCCAGCAGCCAACAGCTACTCACAGATACGCAGTATTTT
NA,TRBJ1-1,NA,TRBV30,CASIPGGSEAFF,TGTGCCTCGATCCCGGGGGGCTCCGAGGCTTTCTTT
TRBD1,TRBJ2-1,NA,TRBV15,CATSRDRGLTSYNEQFF,TGTGCCACCAGCAGAGACAGGGGGCTTACTTCCTACAATGAGCAGTTCTTC
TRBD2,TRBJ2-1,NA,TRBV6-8,CASSWWGGKYNEQFF,TGTGCCAGCTCTTGGTGGGGGGGAAAGTACAATGAGCAGTTCTTC
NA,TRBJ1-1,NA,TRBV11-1,CASTPNTEAFF,TGTGCCAGCACCCCTAACACTGAAGCTTTCTTT
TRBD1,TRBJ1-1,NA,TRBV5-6,CASTNKWTGRTEAFF,TGTGCCAGCACCAACAAATGGACAGGGAGAACTGAAGCTTTCTTT
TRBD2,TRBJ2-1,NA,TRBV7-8,CASKAGAYNEQFF,TGTGCCAGCAAAGCGGGGGCCTACAATGAGCAGTTCTTC
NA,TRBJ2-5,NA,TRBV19,CASSVQDQETQYF,TGTGCCAGTAGTGTACAGGACCAAGAGACCCAGTACTTC
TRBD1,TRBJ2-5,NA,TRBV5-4,CASSHRGRIQETQYF,TGTGCCAGCAGCCACAGGGGAAGGATCCAAGAGACCCAGTACTTC
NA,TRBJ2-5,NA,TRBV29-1,CSASGIPYQETQYF,TGCAGCGCCTCAGGAATACCGTACCAAGAGACCCAGTACTTC
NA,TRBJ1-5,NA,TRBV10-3,CAISESGGHSNQPQHF,TGTGCCATCAGTGAGTCAGGGGGACATAGCAATCAGCCCCAGCATTTT
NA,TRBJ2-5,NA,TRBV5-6,CASSPLPQETQYF,TGTGCCAGCAGCCCCCTCCCTCAAGAGACCCAGTACTTC
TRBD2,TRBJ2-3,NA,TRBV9,CASSARITSGIGREQYF,TGTGCCAGCAGCGCGAGGATTACTAGCGGGATCGGTAGAGAGCAGTATTTT
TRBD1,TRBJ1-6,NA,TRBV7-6,CASSHGQGEASYNSPLHF,TGTGCCAGCAGCCACGGACAGGGGGAAGCATCCTATAATTCACCCCTCCACTTT
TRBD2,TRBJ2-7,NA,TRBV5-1,CASSLAGDAYEQYF,TGCGCCAGCAGCTTAGCGGGGGATGCCTACGAGCAGTACTTC
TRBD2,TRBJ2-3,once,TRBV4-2,CASSQDQRETDTQYF,TGTGCCAGCAGCCAAGACCAGCGGGAGACAGATACGCAGTATTTT
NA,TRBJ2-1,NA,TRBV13,CASSLGTYNEQFF,TGTGCCAGCAGCTTAGGAACATACAATGAGCAGTTCTTC
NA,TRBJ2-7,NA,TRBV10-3,CAITAEEGYEQYF,TGTGCCATCACTGCGGAAGAAGGCTACGAGCAGTACTTC
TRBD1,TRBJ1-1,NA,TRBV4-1,CASSQLRTQGEKAFF,TGCGCCAGCAGCCAACTCCGCACCCAGGGGGAGAAAGCTTTCTTT
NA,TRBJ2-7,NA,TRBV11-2,CASSSTLVGASYEQYF,TGTGCCAGCAGCTCCACGCTTGTGGGGGCGTCCTACGAGCAGTACTTC
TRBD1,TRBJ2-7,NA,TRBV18,CASSPLAPGTGGYEQYF,TGTGCCAGCTCACCACTTGCCCCCGGGACAGGGGGCTACGAGCAGTACTTC
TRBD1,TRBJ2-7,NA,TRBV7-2,CASSFPGQGHSYEQYF,TGTGCCAGCAGCTTCCCGGGACAGGGACACTCCTACGAGCAGTACTTC
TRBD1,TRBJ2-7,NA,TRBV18,CASSPIRTGNSYEQYF,TGTGCCAGCTCACCAATTAGGACAGGGAACTCCTACGAGCAGTACTTC
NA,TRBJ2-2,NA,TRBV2,CASSEVWVVQGTGELFF,TGTGCCAGCAGTGAGGTTTGGGTAGTACAGGGCACCGGGGAGCTGTTTTTT
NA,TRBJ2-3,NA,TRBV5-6,CASSLGDDTQYF,TGTGCCAGCAGCTTAGGGGATGATACGCAGTATTTT
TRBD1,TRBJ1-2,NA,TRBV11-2,CASSLASGQGNGYTF,TGTGCCAGCAGCTTAGCATCGGGACAGGGGAATGGCTACACCTTC
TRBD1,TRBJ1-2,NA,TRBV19,CASSMQGVDRYTF,TGTGCCAGTAGTATGCAGGGGGTAGATCGCTACACCTTC
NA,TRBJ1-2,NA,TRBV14,CASSQNLDTGFGYTF,TGTGCCAGCAGCCAAAACTTGGACACCGGATTCGGCTACACCTTC
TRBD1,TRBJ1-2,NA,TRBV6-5,CASSTTGGLGYTF,TGTGCCAGCAGCACCACAGGGGGCCTTGGCTACACCTTC
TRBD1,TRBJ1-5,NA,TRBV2,CASSGARTGFNQPQHF,TGTGCCAGCAGTGGGGCCCGGACAGGGTTCAATCAGCCCCAGCATTTT
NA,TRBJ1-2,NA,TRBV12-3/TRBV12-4,CASSLYLRDGYTF,TGTGCCAGCAGTTTATACCTGCGGGATGGCTACACCTTC
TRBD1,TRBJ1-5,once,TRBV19,CASSSPEGAHNQPQHF,TGTGCCAGTAGTAGCCCCGAGGGGGCCCACAATCAGCCCCAGCATTTT
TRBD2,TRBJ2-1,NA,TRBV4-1,CASSLREGRYNEQFF,TGCGCCAGCAGCCTGCGGGAGGGCCGGTACAATGAGCAGTTCTTC
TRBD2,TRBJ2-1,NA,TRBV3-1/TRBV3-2,CASSQAGTSNEQFF,TGTGCCAGCAGCCAAGCTGGGACTAGCAATGAGCAGTTCTTC
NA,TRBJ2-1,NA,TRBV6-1,CASSEIYEVGEQFF,TGTGCCAGCAGTGAAATATATGAGGTGGGTGAGCAGTTCTTC
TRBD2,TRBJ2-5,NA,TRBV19,CASSRGGGYQETQYF,TGTGCCAGTAGTAGGGGGGGAGGGTACCAAGAGACCCAGTACTTC